The clone carrying this TCR beta chain was found once. The sequenced patients had an expansion of CD8+CD57+ cells seen by flow cytometry. The cohort consisted entirely of patients having severe acquired aplastic anemia. Germline lookup yields CDR1 SGHAT and CDR2 FQNNGV. Trimming took 2 bases from V and 2 from J; bases not matched to a gene: 2. The CDR3 has 16 amino acids. This sample is part of a study of CD8+CD57+ T cells in acquired aplastic anemia. Looking at the study overall: The DNA of sorted CD4+ and CD8+ cells averaged roughly 3.2 ug.

Genomic DNA templated the TCR beta VDJ and CDR3 profiling. TCRdb reprocessed the reads via MiXCR and lists one record per CDR3 protein. Of 150,000 to 200,000 distinct CDR3 sequences listed, 45% to 55% were seen once; the top ten hold about 1%. The chain links TRBV11-2 to TRBJ2-6, with 8 bases matching TRBD2. The sample taken for sequencing was sorted CD4+, CD8+, or CD8+CD57+ T cells (not recorded which) from PBMCs. The source of this sequence is a human donor with aplastic anemia. The CDR3 DNA follows: TGTGCCAGCAGCTTATCAGCGGGAGCTGGGGCCAACGTCCTGACTTTC. It translates to CASSLSAGAGANVLTF.